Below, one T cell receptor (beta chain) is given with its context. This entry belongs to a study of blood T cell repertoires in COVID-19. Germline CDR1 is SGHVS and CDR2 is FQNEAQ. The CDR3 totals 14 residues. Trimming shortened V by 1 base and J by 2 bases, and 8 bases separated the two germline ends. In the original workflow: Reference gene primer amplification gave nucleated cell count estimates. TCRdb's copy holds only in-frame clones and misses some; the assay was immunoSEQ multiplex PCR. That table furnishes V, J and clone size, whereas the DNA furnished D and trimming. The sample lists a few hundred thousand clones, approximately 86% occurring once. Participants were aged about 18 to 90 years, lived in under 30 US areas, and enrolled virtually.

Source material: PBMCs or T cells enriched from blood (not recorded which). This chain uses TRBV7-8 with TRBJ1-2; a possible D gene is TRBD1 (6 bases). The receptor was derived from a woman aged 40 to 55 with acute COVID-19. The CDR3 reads CASSLVDRNYGYTF. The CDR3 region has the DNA TGTGCCAGCAGCTTAGTAGACAGGAACTATGGCTACACCTTC. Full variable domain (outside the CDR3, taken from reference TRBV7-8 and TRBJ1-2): GAGVSQSPRYKVAKRGQDVALRCDPISGHVSLFWYQQALGQGPEFLTYFQNEAQLDKSGLPSDRFFAERPEGSVSTLKIQRTQQEDSAVYLCASSLVDRNYGYTFGSGTRLTVV.